The present TCR beta chain was sequenced within a study of siplizumab effects on memory and regulatory T cells. Study-wide points: Siplizumab significantly brought down the alloreactive sequences that trace back to unstimulated CD4+ memory cells. Unstimulated subsets were the mapping target of only a minor fraction of alloreactive clones. For mappable alloreactive CD4+ clones, the mean Treg-derived fraction was around 74% with siplizumab and 26.9% in controls.

Note on this clone: Its cognate antigen is unknown.

Generated by immunoSEQ multiplex PCR, the TCRdb table keeps only in-frame clones and is missing some. The data contain 6,500 to 8,500 clones, approximately 70% of them singletons. The clonotype comes from a human donor in good health. Sequenced sample: effector memory CD8+ T cells sorted from blood. The subset here: unstimulated CD8+ effector memory T cells.

In DNA, the CDR3 is TGTGCCAGCCACAGGGGGTCGGGCGAGCAGTACTTC. Encoded protein: CASHRGSGEQYF. The genes are TRBV6-1 and TRBJ2-7; 8 nucleotides match TRBD1. Germline CDR1 and CDR2: MNHNS and SASEGT. The CDR3 is made up of 12 amino acids. After removal of 8 bases from V and 6 bases from J, the junction contained 6 bases not matched to a gene.